The rows below give T cell receptor beta chains drawn from one sample of a study of blood T cell repertoires in COVID-19. Sequencing used immunoSEQ multiplex PCR; TCRdb keeps in-frame clones, though not all of them. The data contain roughly 250,000 clones, around 82% of them singletons. Material for sequencing was peripheral blood. The receptor source for this set is a human donor with COVID-19, enrolled during active disease. The donor label of this sample is uncertain. CDR3s include the opening cysteine and the closing phenylalanine or tryptophan. The D gene is left open where the match is weak. Clone size appears in some rows only: once, few, many, or a class for an expanded clone.

d_call: .
j_call: TRBJ1-6
v_call: TRBV14
clone_size: .
cdr3_aa: CASSQDPTGRNSPLHF
cdr3_nt: TGTGCCAGCAGCCAAGATCCAACAGGCCGAAATTCACCCCTCCACTTT

d_call: .
j_call: TRBJ2-2
v_call: TRBV4-1
clone_size: .
cdr3_aa: CASSQVAGANTGELFF
cdr3_nt: TGCGCCAGCAGCCAAGTGGCGGGCGCGAACACCGGGGAGCTGTTTTTT

d_call: TRBD2
j_call: TRBJ2-7
v_call: TRBV19
clone_size: .
cdr3_aa: CASSIGASGSWYEQYF
cdr3_nt: TGTGCCAGTAGTATAGGGGCTAGCGGGAGTTGGTACGAGCAGTACTTC

d_call: .
j_call: TRBJ1-1
v_call: TRBV5-1
clone_size: .
cdr3_aa: CASALPAGFESEAFF
cdr3_nt: TGCGCCAGCGCCTTACCGGCGGGGTTTGAGTCGGAAGCTTTCTTT

d_call: TRBD1
j_call: TRBJ1-4
v_call: TRBV19
clone_size: .
cdr3_aa: CASSPTGTGNEKLFF
cdr3_nt: TGTGCCAGTAGCCCAACCGGGACAGGGAATGAAAAACTGTTTTTT

d_call: TRBD2
j_call: TRBJ2-1
v_call: TRBV28
clone_size: .
cdr3_aa: CASSLATGGSYNEQFF
cdr3_nt: TGTGCCAGCAGTTTGGCAACGGGGGGTTCCTACAATGAGCAGTTCTTC

d_call: TRBD2
j_call: TRBJ2-2
v_call: TRBV11-3
clone_size: few
cdr3_aa: CASSPRLAGDGTGELFF
cdr3_nt: TGTGCCAGCAGCCCCCGACTAGCGGGAGATGGGACCGGGGAGCTGTTTTTT

d_call: TRBD2
j_call: TRBJ2-1
v_call: TRBV24-1
clone_size: .
cdr3_aa: CATSGLTSVQFF
cdr3_nt: TGTGCCACCAGTGGCCTAACTAGCGTGCAGTTCTTC

d_call: TRBD2
j_call: TRBJ2-5
v_call: TRBV27
clone_size: .
cdr3_aa: CASTRLAGVVLGQETQYF
cdr3_nt: TGTGCCAGCACCCGACTAGCGGGAGTCGTTCTAGGTCAAGAGACCCAGTACTTC

d_call: .
j_call: TRBJ1-1
v_call: TRBV2
clone_size: .
cdr3_aa: CASSGRGANTEAFF
cdr3_nt: TGTGCCAGCAGTGGGAGGGGCGCAAACACTGAAGCTTTCTTT

d_call: TRBD1
j_call: TRBJ1-1
v_call: TRBV5-1
clone_size: once
cdr3_aa: CASSNLDRGNTEAFF
cdr3_nt: TGCGCCAGCAGCAACCTCGACAGGGGGAACACTGAAGCTTTCTTT

d_call: .
j_call: TRBJ1-1
v_call: TRBV16
clone_size: .
cdr3_aa: CASSRRGDTNEAFF
cdr3_nt: TGTGCCAGCAGCCGAAGAGGGGACACAAATGAAGCTTTCTTT

d_call: .
j_call: TRBJ1-5
v_call: TRBV18
clone_size: once
cdr3_aa: CASSPSTAQPQHF
cdr3_nt: TGTGCCAGCTCACCCTCCACAGCTCAGCCCCAGCATTTT

d_call: TRBD2
j_call: TRBJ2-7
v_call: TRBV10-2
clone_size: .
cdr3_aa: CASRLAGGDGYEQYF
cdr3_nt: TGCGCCAGCCGGCTAGCGGGAGGTGATGGCTACGAGCAGTACTTC

d_call: .
j_call: TRBJ1-3
v_call: TRBV12-5
clone_size: .
cdr3_aa: CASGLGRSSGNTIYF
cdr3_nt: TGTGCTAGTGGTTTGGGGCGGAGCTCTGGAAACACCATATATTTT

d_call: TRBD2
j_call: TRBJ2-3
v_call: TRBV27
clone_size: .
cdr3_aa: CASSPQGTSGTDTQYF
cdr3_nt: TGTGCCAGCAGTCCCCAGGGGACTAGCGGGACAGATACGCAGTATTTT

d_call: .
j_call: TRBJ2-2
v_call: TRBV19
clone_size: .
cdr3_aa: CASRKTSNTGELFF
cdr3_nt: TGTGCCAGTCGGAAGACTTCGAACACCGGGGAGCTGTTTTTT